The present TCR beta chain was sequenced within a study of Graves' ophthalmopathy and Graves' hyperthyroidism. From germline, CDR1 is MGHRA and CDR2 YSYEKL. CDR3 length: 17 amino acids. V lost 4 bases and J 2 bases, leaving 21 bases between the germline ends. In regard to this clonotype: As yet, its antigen is unknown.

Broader study findings: The model forecast ophthalmopathy progression, reaching roughly 71% sensitivity and around 75% specificity.

From RNA, the CDR3 regions of TCR beta chains were amplified and sequenced. Following a first-round RT-PCR that used HTBI primers, a second-round multiplex PCR was carried out. MiXCR, run by TCRdb on the multiplex PCR reads, gives a single entry per CDR3 protein. The table lists about 370,000 distinct CDR3 sequences, roughly a sixth of them singletons. This clonotype was sampled from an adult woman with stable Graves' hyperthyroidism. Sequencing input: peripheral blood. J is TRBJ2-7 and V is TRBV4-1, with TRBD1 as a possible D gene (5 bases). The CDR3 region has the DNA TGCGCCAGCAGCCGAGACGCCAGGGAAGGGGTCACCTACGAGCAGTACTTC. Protein sequence: CASSRDAREGVTYEQYF.